The clone carrying this TCR beta chain was observed a few times. The sample belongs to a study of CD8+CD57+ T cells in acquired aplastic anemia. Using genomic DNA as the template, TCR beta VDJ and CDR3 profiling was carried out. MiXCR was run by TCRdb on the reads, yielding one entry per CDR3 protein. This sample has 200,000 to 250,000 distinct CDR3 sequences, with over 55% found just once. The V and J ends lost 0 bases and 6 bases respectively, with 12 bases between them. In germline, CDR1 is LNHNV, CDR2 YYDKDF (reference sequence). The CDR3 has 15 residues. Before being chosen for sequencing, patients had shown CD8+CD57+ cell expansion by flow cytometry.

This chain links TRBV15 with TRBJ2-1; perhaps TRBD2 as D (5 bases). The sequence came from a human donor with aplastic anemia. Specimen: sorted CD4+, CD8+, or CD8+CD57+ T cells (not recorded which) from PBMCs. The CDR3 sequence is CATSRDRRLANEQFF. The CDR3 DNA is TGTGCCACCAGCAGAGATAGGAGGCTAGCCAATGAGCAGTTCTTC.